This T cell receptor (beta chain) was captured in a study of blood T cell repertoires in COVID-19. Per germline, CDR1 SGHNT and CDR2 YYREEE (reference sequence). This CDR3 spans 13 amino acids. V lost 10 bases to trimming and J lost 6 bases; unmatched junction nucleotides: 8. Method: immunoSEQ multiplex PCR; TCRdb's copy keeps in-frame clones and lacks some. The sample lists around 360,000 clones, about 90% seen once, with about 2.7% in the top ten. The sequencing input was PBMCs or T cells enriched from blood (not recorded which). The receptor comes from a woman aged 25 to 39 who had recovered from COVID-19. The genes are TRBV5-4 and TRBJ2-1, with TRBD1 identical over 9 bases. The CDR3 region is CAGARDRVNEQFF. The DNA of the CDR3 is TGTGCCGGCGCCCGGGACAGGGTCAATGAGCAGTTCTTC.